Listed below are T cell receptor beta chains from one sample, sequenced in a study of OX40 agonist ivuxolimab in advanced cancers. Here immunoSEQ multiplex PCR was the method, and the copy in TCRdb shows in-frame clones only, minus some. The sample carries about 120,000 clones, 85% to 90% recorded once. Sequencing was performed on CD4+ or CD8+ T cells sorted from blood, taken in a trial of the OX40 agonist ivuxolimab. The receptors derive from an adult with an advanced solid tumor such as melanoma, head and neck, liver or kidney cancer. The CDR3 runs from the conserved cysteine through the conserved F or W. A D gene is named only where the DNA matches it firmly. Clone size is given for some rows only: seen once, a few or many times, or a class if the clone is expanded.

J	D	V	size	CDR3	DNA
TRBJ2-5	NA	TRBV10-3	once	CAISHSWETQYF	TGTGCCATCAGTCACTCGTGGGAGACCCAGTACTTC
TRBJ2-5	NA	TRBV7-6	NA	CASGRGQETQYF	TGTGCAAGCGGGCGGGGACAAGAGACCCAGTACTTC
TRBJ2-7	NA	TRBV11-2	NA	CASSLGPGREQYF	TGTGCCAGCAGCTTAGGTCCCGGTCGGGAGCAGTACTTC
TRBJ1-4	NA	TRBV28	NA	CASSLPGNEKLFF	TGTGCCAGCAGTTTGCCAGGGAATGAAAAACTGTTTTTT
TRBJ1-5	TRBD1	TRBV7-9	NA	CASSLAGQLNQPQHF	TGTGCCAGCAGCTTAGCGGGACAGTTAAATCAGCCCCAGCATTTT
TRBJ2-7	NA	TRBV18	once	CASVDRGRGFHEQYF	TGTGCCAGCGTGGACCGGGGCCGAGGATTCCACGAGCAGTACTTC
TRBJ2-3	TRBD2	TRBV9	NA	CASSSRLAGTTDTQYF	TGTGCCAGCAGCTCACGACTAGCGGGGACAACAGATACGCAGTATTTT
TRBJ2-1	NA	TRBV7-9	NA	CASSSRDGEQFF	TGTGCCAGCAGCTCCCGGGACGGTGAGCAGTTCTTC
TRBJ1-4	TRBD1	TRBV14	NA	CASSYGTGGTNEKLFF	TGTGCCAGCAGCTACGGGACAGGGGGAACTAATGAAAAACTGTTTTTT
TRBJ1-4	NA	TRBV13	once	CASSRDRNEKLFF	TGTGCCAGCAGCCGAGATAGGAATGAAAAACTGTTTTTT
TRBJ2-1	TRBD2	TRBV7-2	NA	CASSSQWGGGNEQFF	TGTGCCAGCAGCTCCCAATGGGGGGGAGGGAATGAGCAGTTCTTC
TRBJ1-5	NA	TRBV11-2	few	CASSLGGQNQPQHF	TGTGCCAGCAGCTTAGGAGGGCAAAATCAGCCCCAGCATTTT
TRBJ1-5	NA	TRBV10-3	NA	CAISDRGKGQPQHF	TGTGCCATCAGTGACCGGGGGAAGGGTCAGCCCCAGCATTTT
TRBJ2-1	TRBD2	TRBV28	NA	CASSPPSGAYNEQFF	TGTGCCAGCAGTCCTCCAAGCGGGGCCTACAATGAGCAGTTCTTC
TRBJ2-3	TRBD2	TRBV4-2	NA	CASSQGLAGGRERDTQYF	TGTGCCAGCAGCCAAGGGCTAGCGGGGGGGCGCGAGCGAGATACGCAGTATTTT
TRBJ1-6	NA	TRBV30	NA	CAWSGGTERTLHF	TGTGCCTGGAGTGGGGGAACGGAGCGTACCCTCCACTTT
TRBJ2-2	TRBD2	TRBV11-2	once	CASSPRRTSDRTGELFF	TGTGCCAGCAGCCCGCGTAGGACTAGCGATCGGACCGGGGAGCTGTTTTTT
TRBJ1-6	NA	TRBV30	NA	CARGGGSYNSPLHF	TGTGCCAGGGGGGGAGGCTCCTATAATTCACCCCTCCACTTT
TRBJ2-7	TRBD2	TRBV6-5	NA	CASISGISYEQYF	TGTGCCAGCATTAGCGGGATCTCCTACGAGCAGTACTTC
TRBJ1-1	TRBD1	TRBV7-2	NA	CASSLEGTGFNTEAFF	TGTGCCAGCAGCTTAGAGGGGACAGGCTTCAACACTGAAGCTTTCTTT
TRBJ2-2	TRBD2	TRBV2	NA	CASSGGGELFF	TGTGCCAGCTCGGGGGGAGGGGAGCTGTTTTTT
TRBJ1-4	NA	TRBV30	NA	CAWSVGDRVSQKLFF	TGTGCCTGGAGTGTAGGGGACCGCGTCTCCCAAAAACTGTTTTTT
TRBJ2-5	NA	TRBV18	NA	CASSPPTGTAKETQYF	TGTGCCAGCTCACCTCCTACCGGGACTGCGAAAGAGACCCAGTACTTC
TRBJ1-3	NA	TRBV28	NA	CASSLVSSGNTIYF	TGTGCCAGCAGTCTCGTTAGCTCTGGAAACACCATATATTTT
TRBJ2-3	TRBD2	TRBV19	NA	CASSDKRGGTDTQYF	TGTGCCAGTAGTGATAAGCGGGGGGGCACAGATACGCAGTATTTT
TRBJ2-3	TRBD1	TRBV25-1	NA	CASSSARDRGRDTDTQYF	TGTGCCAGCAGTTCAGCCCGGGACAGGGGAAGAGATACAGATACGCAGTATTTT